The present T cell receptor beta chain was sequenced within a study of OX40 agonist ivuxolimab in advanced cancers. Study-level information: Ivuxolimab is an agonistic anti-OX40 (CD134) antibody, and patients were treated with it. Having had anti-PD-1, anti-PD-L1 or anti-CTLA-4 therapy before was allowed, and roughly 40% had some. Study observations and caveats: The 0.1-3.0 mg/kg partial responders had among the lowest clonal expansion. On average, CD8+ T cells had more expanded clones than CD4+.

This clone came up once. What it binds is unknown. The junction shows a germline mismatch at one end, possibly a read error. The CDR3 spans 15 residues. Germline lookup yields CDR1 SSHAT and CDR2 FNYEAQ (reference sequence). The method was immunoSEQ multiplex PCR; TCRdb's version includes in-frame clones alone and lacks a portion of them. The sample records roughly 70,000 clones, nearly 90% being singletons. The genes are TRBV7-7 and TRBJ2-1; TRBD1 aligns across 9 bases. Sample: CD4+ or CD8+ T cells sorted from blood, taken in a trial of the OX40 agonist ivuxolimab. This TCR was sampled from an adult with an advanced solid tumor such as melanoma, head and neck, liver or kidney cancer. The DNA for the CDR3 is TGTGCTAGCAGCTTCGAACAGGGGGCGTGGAATGAGCAGTTCTTC. Its translation: CASSFEQGAWNEQFF. Full variable domain (rest looked up from reference TRBV7-7 and TRBJ2-1): GAGVSQSPRYKVTKRGQDVTLRCDPISSHATLYWYQQALGQGPEFLTYFNYEAQPDKSGLPSDRFSAERPEGSISTLTIQRTEQRDSAMYRCASSFEQGAWNEQFFGPGTRLTVL.